Presented here are 15 T cell receptor beta chains from one specimen sequenced in a study of T cells in localized non-small cell lung cancer. Clones were read by immunoSEQ multiplex PCR, and TCRdb kept only the in-frame ones, dropping some. The sample lists under 2,500 clones, over 25% occurring once. The sequencing here drew on normal lung tissue next to the tumor, taken before any cancer treatment. The receptors were sampled from a man between 35 and 75 years old with stage I lung adenocarcinoma.

The chain recombines TRBV6-8 with TRBJ1-4, with no clear D. The CDR3 has 13 residues. V lost 5 bases, J lost 7 bases, and 11 bases lay in between. Germline-derived CDR1 and CDR2 are MNHGY and SAAAGT. The CDR3 region is CASSREPPEKLFF. DNA for the CDR3: TGTGCCAGCAGTCGAGAGCCTCCTGAAAAACTGTTTTTT.

This chain uses TRBV19 with TRBJ1-4; D is undetermined. This CDR3 contains 15 residues. Germline CDR1 and CDR2: LNHDA and SQIVND (reference sequence). V gave up 6 bases and J gave up 3 bases, with 14 bases separating them. In DNA, the CDR3 is TGTGCCAGTAGCCCAACATTGGCGGCTAATGAAAAACTGTTTTTT. Its protein product is CASSPTLAANEKLFF.

CDR3 sequence: CASSSRWGRLDSSGANVLTF. The CDR3 DNA is TGTGCCAGCAGCTCCCGGTGGGGACGCCTGGATAGCTCTGGGGCCAACGTCCTGACTTTC. The chain is built from TRBV7-7 and TRBJ2-6; D could derive from TRBD1 or TRBD2 (5 bases each). CDR3 length equals 20 residues. CDR1 and CDR2 (germline): SSHAT, FNYEAQ (reference sequence). V gave up 4 bases and J gave up 0 bases, with 22 bases separating them.

The chain carries TRBV2 and TRBJ2-3, with 7 bases that match TRBD2. V dropped 6 bases and J dropped 9; count of bases not matched to a gene: 21. CDR3 length: 17 amino acids. The germline gives CDR1 SNHLY, CDR2 FYNNEI. CDR3 amino acids: CASRKSTSALNRGTQYF. CDR3 nucleotides: TGTGCCAGCAGGAAATCTACTAGCGCCCTTAACCGCGGGACGCAGTATTTT.

This clone is categorized as large (0.1 to 1%). This chain uses TRBV6-8 with TRBJ1-6; D gene unclear. The germline V and J ends were trimmed by 5 bases and 6 bases, with 14 bases remaining between them. Germline V gives CDR1 MNHGY, CDR2 SAAAGT. CDR3 length: 15 amino acids. The CDR3 DNA is TGTGCCAGCAGTGACGAGTATGGCGGTAATTCACCCCTCCACTTT. Translation: CASSDEYGGNSPLHF.

This clone came up a few times. V gene TRBV4-1 combines with J gene TRBJ2-7, with D tentatively TRBD1 or TRBD2 (6 bases each). Germline V gene sequence: CDR1 MGHRA, CDR2 YSYEKL. The CDR3 runs 15 residues. V was trimmed by 3 bases and J by 2 bases, leaving 14 bases between them. The chain's CDR3 is CASSQPGAAAYEQYF. CDR3 nucleotide sequence: TGCGCCAGCAGCCAGCCGGGGGCGGCCGCCTACGAGCAGTACTTC.

This CDR3 reads CASSYSVLWTYEQYF. Here the CDR3 DNA reads TGTGCCAGCAGTTACTCTGTACTTTGGACCTACGAGCAGTACTTC. The chain combines TRBV6-8 with TRBJ2-7; D gene ambiguous. V lost 0 bases to trimming and J lost 2 bases, with 11 bases between them. The length of the CDR3 is 15 residues. In germline, CDR1 is MNHGY, CDR2 SAAAGT.

The CDR3 DNA is TGCGCCAGCAGCTTTTTAGGCGGAACCGGGGAGCTGTTTTTT. Protein sequence: CASSFLGGTGELFF. The chain carries TRBV5-1 and TRBJ2-2, with no clear D. The CDR3 length is 14 residues. The V gene lost 2 bases and the J gene lost 5 bases, with 10 bases spanning the gap. Germline lookup yields CDR1 SGHRS and CDR2 YFSETQ. Drawing the rest from reference TRBV5-1 and TRBJ2-2, the complete variable domain is KAGVTQTPRYLIKTRGQQVTLSCSPISGHRSVSWYQQTPGQGLQFLFEYFSETQRNKGNFPGRFSGRQFSNSRSEMNVSTLELGDSALYLCASSFLGGTGELFFGEGSRLTVL.

This clone counts as medium-sized. CDR3 sequence reads: CASSLGQTYNSPLHF. The DNA for the CDR3 is TGTGCCAGCAGCTTAGGACAGACCTATAATTCACCCCTCCACTTT. The chain recombines TRBV11-3 with TRBJ1-6; weak D call: TRBD1 (5 bases). There are 15 residues in the CDR3. Germline CDR1 reads SGHNT; CDR2 reads YENEEA. Trimming left V 1 base short and J 2 bases short, with 6 bases between.

CDR3 sequence reads: CASSYFSRQAAGSPLHF. CDR3 DNA sequence: TGTGCCAGCAGTTACTTCTCTCGACAGGCCGCGGGCTCACCCCTCCACTTT. J is TRBJ1-6 and V is TRBV2; TRBD1 might be the D (6 bases). CDR3 size: 17 residues. The germline V gene has CDR1 SNHLY and CDR2 FYNNEI. With 5 bases removed from V and 10 bases from J, the gap between germline ends came to 24 bases.

A few counts support this clone. This sequence joins TRBV27 and TRBJ1-4; the D is unclear. CDR3 length: 12 residues. Trimming pared 6 bases from V and 11 bases from J, leaving 13 bases between. Germline V CDR1 and CDR2: MNHEY, SMNVEV (reference sequence). CDR3 protein: CASSFRGGKLFF. The CDR3 DNA follows: TGTGCCAGCAGCTTCCGTGGAGGGAAACTGTTTTTT.

This chain links TRBV30 with TRBJ1-3; D call uncertain. Deletions cut 0 bases from V and 4 bases from J, with 7 bases between. The germline V gene has CDR1 GTSNPN and CDR2 SVGIG (reference sequence). The CDR3 sequence is 13 residues long. Here the CDR3 DNA reads TGTGCCTGGAGTGTATCTTCCGGAAACACCATATATTTT. Protein sequence: CAWSVSSGNTIYF.

The V call is TRBV6-8, the J call TRBJ2-7; either TRBD1 or TRBD2 may supply D (5 bases each). Germline CDR1 is MNHGY and CDR2 is SAAAGT. The CDR3 totals 13 residues. V gave up 8 bases and J gave up 6 bases, with 17 bases separating them. CDR3 in DNA: TGTGCCAGCGGGACGGATCTGATCGCCGAGCAGTACTTC. Its translation: CASGTDLIAEQYF.

This clone was seen only once. V and J are TRBV5-1 and TRBJ1-4; 8 bases align to TRBD1. CDR3 length equals 18 residues. The V segment lost 5 bases and the J segment 4 bases; nucleotides outside the gene matches: 16. CDR1 is SGHRS and CDR2 is YFSETQ in the germline V gene. For the CDR3, the DNA is TGCGCCAGCAGTCCCTCAGTGGTCGTACAGGGGGGTAATGAAAAACTGTTTTTT. Its protein is CASSPSVVVQGGNEKLFF.

This clone was seen more than once but under ten times. The gene calls are TRBV9 and TRBJ1-2, with D perhaps matching TRBD1 (5 bases). Germline V gene sequence: CDR1 SGDLS, CDR2 YYNGEE. This CDR3 region has 16 residues. Deletions cut 3 bases from V and 5 bases from J, with 20 bases between. The CDR3 region is CASSEAEKGRGYGYTF. CDR3 DNA sequence: TGTGCCAGCAGCGAGGCGGAAAAGGGACGGGGATATGGCTACACCTTC.